Following are 13 T cell receptor beta chains from one sample sequenced in a study of vaccination and CD4 T cells after COVID-19. Time point denoted: late sampling 161 to 241 days after vaccination in a few convalescent patients. Sample treatment: approximately 10-day PBMC culture with coronavirus spike peptide pools or control peptides (ViraFEST assay). These TCRs are of unknown antigen specificity. Sequencing of cultured CD4+ T cell DNA used the Oncomine TCR Beta short-read assay. TCRdb analysed the PCR reads with MiXCR anew, one entry per CDR3 protein. Among about 17,000 distinct CDR3 sequences listed, roughly 44% were seen once. Specimen: CD4+ T cells from blood, cultured in vitro, collected about 7 months after SARS-CoV-2 vaccination. Source of these receptors: a human donor who had recovered from COVID-19.

The CDR3 bases are TGTGCCAGCAGCGTAGTTCAAGCGGGCTTCGGAGATACGCAGTATTTT. Its translation: CASSVVQAGFGDTQYF. This chain uses TRBV9 with TRBJ2-3; weak D call: TRBD2 (6 bases). Between the trimmed V and J ends, which lost 0 bases and 5 bases, there was a span of 16 bases. This CDR3 comprises 16 residues. The germline gives CDR1 SGDLS, CDR2 YYNGEE.

As DNA, the CDR3 is TGTGCCAGCAGCTGGGGGGACAGGGATAATTCACCCCTCCACTTT. Encoded protein: CASSWGDRDNSPLHF. The rearrangement links TRBV7-9 to TRBJ1-6; 9 bases match TRBD1. Germline CDR1 reads SEHNR; CDR2 reads FQNEAQ (reference sequence). J gave up 5 bases and V 4 bases, and 3 bases lay outside the gene matches. The CDR3 loop spans 15 amino acids.

The chain links TRBV6-1 to TRBJ1-2, with 9 bases lining up with TRBD1. From germline, CDR1 is MNHNS and CDR2 SASEGT. CDR3 size: 18 residues. V lost 0 bases, J lost 5 bases, and 13 bases stayed unmatched. CDR3 nucleotides: TGTGCCAGCAGTGAAGCGCAAGTACTGGGACAGGGAGGGTATGGCTACACCTTC. Translated: CASSEAQVLGQGGYGYTF.

Comment on this clonotype: One end of the junction fails to match germline, which may point to a read error. The rearrangement links TRBV6-5 to TRBJ1-2, with 8 nucleotides matching TRBD1. From germline, CDR1 is MNHEY and CDR2 SVGAGI. This CDR3 has 13 residues. Here the CDR3 DNA reads TGTGCCAGCAGTTTCGGACAGGGCTATGGCTGCACCTTC. Translating gives CASSFGQGYGCTF.

The chain links TRBV7-9 to TRBJ1-5; unclear D gene. Germline V gene data show CDR1 as SEHNR and CDR2 as FQNEAQ (reference sequence). Trimming cost V 1 base and J 4 bases, with 11 bases left between them. This CDR3 is 15 amino acids long. CDR3 DNA sequence: TGTGCCAGCAGCTTAGGGGCAGCGCCGAATCAGCCCCAGCATTTT. The encoded protein is CASSLGAAPNQPQHF.

CDR3 nucleotide sequence: TGCAGTGCGCGGGGACTAGCGGCGACCGGGGAGCTGTTTTTT. Translated: CSARGLAATGELFF. The rearrangement uses TRBV20-1 and TRBJ2-2, with 11 bases fitting TRBD2. V trimming: 6 bases; J trimming: 5 bases; junction bases outside the gene matches: 5. CDR3 length: 14 residues. Germline V gives CDR1 DFQATT, CDR2 SNEGSKA (reference sequence).

This clonotype was seen a few times. The chain combines TRBV20-1 with TRBJ2-7; 8 bases map to TRBD2. This CDR3 is built from 13 residues. V was clipped by 3 bases and J by 0 bases; unmatched bases: 1. Germline CDR1 DFQATT, CDR2 SNEGSKA (reference sequence). CDR3 protein: CSASGGVSYEQYF. The CDR3, as DNA: TGCAGTGCTAGCGGGGGGGTCTCCTACGAGCAGTACTTC.

This clonotype was picked up a small number of times. In DNA, the CDR3 is TGTGCCAGCAGTTTCAGATTGAGTAGCAGCACAGATACGCAGTATTTT. Translating it yields CASSFRLSSSTDTQYF. The rearrangement links TRBV27 to TRBJ2-3, with D hard to call. From germline, CDR1 is MNHEY and CDR2 SMNVEV (reference sequence). This CDR3 has 16 residues. V was clipped by 3 bases and J by 0 bases, with 13 bases between them.

This clonotype was seen more than once but under ten times. The rearrangement links TRBV7-9 to TRBJ2-1; 11 bases line up with TRBD2. The CDR3 length is 17 residues. The V gene's germline CDR1 is SEHNR and CDR2 FQNEAQ (reference sequence). Trimming took 5 bases from V and 8 from J; bases not matched to a gene: 14. The CDR3 here is CASSPRWASGGPDEQFF. The CDR3 DNA reads TGTGCCAGCAGCCCAAGGTGGGCTAGCGGGGGGCCGGATGAGCAGTTCTTC.

The chain combines TRBV7-8 with TRBJ2-1; 11 bases match TRBD2. This CDR3 spans 20 amino acids. Trimming removed 5 bases from V and 5 bases from J; junction bases left unmatched: 20. Germline V gene lookup returns CDR1 SGHVS and CDR2 FQNEAQ. The CDR3 is CASSRRWGVRGTSGNNEQFF. The CDR3 DNA sequence: TGTGCCAGCAGCCGTCGTTGGGGGGTAAGAGGGACTAGCGGAAACAATGAGCAGTTCTTC.

This clonotype was seen a single time. V and J are TRBV6-1 and TRBJ1-1; 7 nucleotides align to TRBD1. CDR3 length: 14 amino acids. Germline trimming cut 6 bases from V and 3 bases from J; bases unmatched to any gene: 7. The V gene's germline CDR1 is MNHNS and CDR2 SASEGT. This CDR3 is CASSLRDSDTEAFF. CDR3 DNA sequence: TGTGCCAGCAGCCTACGGGACAGTGACACTGAAGCTTTCTTT.

This sequence joins TRBV28 and TRBJ1-5, with D unresolved. Germline-derived CDR1 and CDR2 are MDHEN and SYDVKM. There are 14 residues in the CDR3. Trimming took off 5 bases at V and 7 bases at J, with 15 bases between the two ends. The chain's CDR3 is CASSPLSKVQPQHF. DNA for the CDR3: TGTGCCAGCAGTCCCCTATCAAAGGTACAGCCCCAGCATTTT.

This clonotype was seen only a few times. J is TRBJ1-5 and V is TRBV6-5, with D uncertain. Trimming took off 0 bases at V and 2 bases at J, with 2 bases between the two ends. The length of the CDR3 is 13 residues. CDR1 is MNHEY and CDR2 is SVGAGI in the germline V gene. CDR3 in DNA: TGTGCCAGCAGTTACTCCCGCAATCAGCCCCAGCATTTT. Amino acid sequence: CASSYSRNQPQHF.